This TCR beta chain comes out of a study of T-cell memory formation after mild COVID-19. Turning to the study itself: TCR clusters mostly belonged to single donors. Notes on the study in general: A second wave expanding day 15 to 37 was CD4+-biased; contracting clones were balanced. Second-wave clones reaching peak frequency on day 37 lacked confirmed SARS-CoV-2 specificity. CD8+ contracting clones occupied EMRA, while CD4+ ones occupied mainly CM and EM.

TCRdb ran MiXCR on the 5' RACE reads and lists one entry per CDR3 protein. The repertoire holds about 360,000 distinct CDR3 sequences, with approximately 13% as singletons. On this clonotype: Its antigen is unknown.

The sequenced sample consisted of PBMCs or a T cell subset sorted from them (not recorded which). This TCR came from a young man who had mild COVID-19 (a few samples of this study predate the infection). Cell type and time point are not known.

The CDR3 loop reads CASSVRPDGNYGYTF. The DNA for the CDR3 is TGTGCCAGCAGCGTCCGCCCGGACGGCAACTATGGCTACACCTTC. The chain has TRBV9 and TRBJ1-2, with D uncertain. The germline V gene has CDR1 SGDLS and CDR2 YYNGEE. The CDR3 is 15 residues long. Trimming cost V 2 bases and J 2 bases, with 13 bases left between them.